These 10 T cell receptor beta chains were sequenced from one sample in a study of T-cell memory formation after mild COVID-19. Each CDR3 protein is one row after TCRdb ran MiXCR on the 5' RACE reads. The table lists about 620,000 distinct CDR3 sequences, about a sixth of them singletons. Specimen: PBMCs or a T cell subset sorted from them (not recorded which). The receptors shown here come from an adult woman who had mild COVID-19 (a few samples of this study predate the infection). Cell type and time point are not known.

This rearrangement joins TRBV20-1 to TRBJ2-7; possibly TRBD2 for D (6 bases). Germline loops: CDR1 DFQATT, CDR2 SNEGSKA (reference sequence). The CDR3 is 12 amino acids. Between the trimmed V and J ends, which lost 0 bases and 7 bases, there was a span of 10 bases. The CDR3: CSARDETREQYF. The CDR3 DNA follows: TGCAGTGCTAGAGACGAGACTAGGGAGCAGTACTTC.

The sample holds a few counts of this clonotype. V is TRBV5-1 and J is TRBJ2-4; D remains unclear. The length of the CDR3 is 15 residues. CDR1 and CDR2 from the germline V gene are SGHRS and YFSETQ. The V gene lost 0 bases and the J gene lost 1 base, with 8 bases spanning the gap. CDR3 sequence: CASSLGNTAKNIQYF. Here the CDR3 DNA reads TGCGCCAGCAGCTTGGGGAATACGGCCAAAAACATTCAGTACTTC.

The rearrangement links TRBV5-1 to TRBJ1-2; possible D gene TRBD1, 5 bases. The germline V gene has CDR1 SGHRS and CDR2 YFSETQ. The CDR3 is made up of 14 amino acids. The V end lost 7 bases, the J end lost 2 bases, and 15 bases lay between the germline ends. CDR3 region: CASQSTGANYGYTF. For the CDR3, the DNA is TGCGCCAGCCAGTCCACAGGCGCCAACTATGGCTACACCTTC.

This clonotype occurred a few times. The rearrangement joins TRBV6-5 to TRBJ1-2; 7 bases fit TRBD1. This CDR3 has 15 residues. Germline values: CDR1 MNHEY, CDR2 SVGAGI. The V gene end was trimmed by 2 bases and the J gene end by 4 bases; junction bases not matched to a gene: 7. The CDR3 is CASSYGDSHFYGYTF. CDR3 DNA: TGTGCCAGCAGTTACGGGGACAGCCATTTCTATGGCTACACCTTC.

The CDR3 bases are TGTGCCATCGCCCGGACAGCCGATAACTATGGCTACACCTTC. This gives the protein CAIARTADNYGYTF. The rearrangement links TRBV6-1 to TRBJ1-2; tentative D call: TRBD1 (6 bases). This CDR3 has 14 amino acids. Germline V gene sequence: CDR1 MNHNS, CDR2 SASEGT. The germline V and J ends were trimmed by 10 bases and 1 base, with 16 bases remaining between them.

Of note for this clonotype: At one boundary the junction diverges from the germline segment, which might be a read error. The rearrangement joins TRBV5-1 to TRBJ2-5; D possibly matches TRBD1 or TRBD2 (5 bases each). Germline assignment: CDR1 SGHRS and CDR2 YFSETQ. The CDR3 consists of 15 residues. CDR3 sequence (DNA): TGCGCCAGCAGCTCCGCATCGGGACCCCAAGGGACCCAGTACTTC. Translation: CASSSASGPQGTQYF.

The chain couples TRBV29-1 to TRBJ2-2; 12 nucleotides agree with TRBD2. CDR1 and CDR2 from the germline V gene are SQVTM and ANQGSEA. The CDR3 has 13 amino acids. V trimming: 7 bases; J trimming: 4 bases; junction bases outside the gene matches: 1. CDR3 in amino acids: CSGGLAGTGELFF. CDR3 in DNA: TGCAGCGGGGGACTAGCGGGCACCGGGGAGCTGTTTTTT.

The count of this clonotype is one. The genes are TRBV20-1 and TRBJ2-3; TRBD1 is a possible D gene (5 bases). The germline V gene encodes CDR1 DFQATT and CDR2 SNEGSKA (reference sequence). V was cut by 2 bases and J by 6 bases, with 15 bases left in between. The CDR3 is 14 residues long. Here the CDR3 DNA reads TGCAGTGCTAGAAAACAGGTTTTACGTGATACGCAGTATTTT. This codes for CSARKQVLRDTQYF.

This clonotype was seen more than once but under ten times. The chain links TRBV29-1 to TRBJ2-5; no definite D call. The length of the CDR3 is 12 residues. V lost 4 bases and J 2 bases, leaving 8 bases between the germline ends. The germline V gene has CDR1 SQVTM and CDR2 ANQGSEA. CDR3 sequence reads: CSVVNMQETQYF. Here the CDR3 DNA reads TGCAGCGTTGTTAACATGCAAGAGACCCAGTACTTC. Variable domain in full (rest from reference TRBV29-1 and TRBJ2-5): SAVISQKPSRDICQRGTSLTIQCQVDSQVTMMFWYRQQPGQSLTLIATANQGSEATYESGFVIDKFPISRPNLTFSTLTVSNMSPEDSSIYLCSVVNMQETQYFGPGTRLLVL.

The chain employs TRBV5-1 and TRBJ2-3; 8 nucleotides align to TRBD1. The CDR3 has 16 amino acids. Germline-derived CDR1 and CDR2 are SGHRS and YFSETQ. Trimming removed 4 bases from V and 4 bases from J; junction bases left unmatched: 11. The CDR3 sequence: CASSPDRGHLADTQYF. Here the CDR3 DNA reads TGCGCCAGCAGCCCCGACAGGGGACACCTGGCAGATACGCAGTATTTT.